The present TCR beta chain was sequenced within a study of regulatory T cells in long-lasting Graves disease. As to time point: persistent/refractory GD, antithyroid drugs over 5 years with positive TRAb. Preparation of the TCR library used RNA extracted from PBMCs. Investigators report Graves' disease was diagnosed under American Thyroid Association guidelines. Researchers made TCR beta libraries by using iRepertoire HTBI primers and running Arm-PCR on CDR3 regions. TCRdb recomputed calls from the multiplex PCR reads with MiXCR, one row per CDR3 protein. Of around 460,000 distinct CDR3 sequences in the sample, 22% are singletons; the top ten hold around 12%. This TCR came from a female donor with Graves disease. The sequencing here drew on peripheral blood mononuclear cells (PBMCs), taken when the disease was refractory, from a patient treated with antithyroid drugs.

CDR3 DNA sequence: TGTGCCAGTTCACCCAGGGAGGGGGCGGAAAAACTGTTTTTT. Translating gives CASSPREGAEKLFF. The V call is TRBV11-2, the J call TRBJ1-4; TRBD1 agrees at 7 bases. V dropped 9 bases and J dropped 8; count of bases not matched to a gene: 12. Germline V CDR1 and CDR2: SGHAT, FQNNGV. The CDR3 is 14 amino acids.